One sample yielded the 10 T cell receptor beta chains listed below, sequenced in a study of cytomegalovirus exposure and HLA in healthy donors. Primers included in the PCR were 60 Vbeta and 13 Jbeta primers. Method: immunoSEQ multiplex PCR; TCRdb's copy keeps in-frame clones and lacks some. The data show about 120,000 clones, with 75% to 85% seen just once and around 4.4% held by the top ten. The specimen sequenced was PBMCs. The receptor set was obtained from a man aged 25-40 years in good health and CMV-seropositive.

The chain is built from TRBV4-1 and TRBJ2-7; 7 bases align to TRBD1. Trimming took 0 bases from V and 0 from J; bases not matched to a gene: 11. CDR1 MGHRA and CDR2 YSYEKL come from the germline V gene. The CDR3 sequence is 18 residues long. CDR3 loop: CASSQERLGTAISYEQYF. The CDR3 DNA reads as TGCGCCAGCAGCCAAGAGAGGTTGGGGACAGCGATCTCCTACGAGCAGTACTTC.

As for this clone: A read error may account for a junction end that differs from germline. The chain joins TRBV7-9 to TRBJ2-7; tentative D call: TRBD1 (5 bases). The germline V gene has CDR1 SEHNR and CDR2 FQNEAQ (reference sequence). The CDR3 contains 12 residues. The CDR3 here is CSSSQGAYEQYF. The DNA of the CDR3 is TGTTCCAGCAGTCAGGGTGCCTACGAGCAGTACTTC.

The V gene is TRBV28, the J gene TRBJ2-7; 8 bases line up with TRBD2. This CDR3 has 14 residues. The V gene's germline CDR1 is MDHEN and CDR2 SYDVKM. Losses at the gene ends were 11 bases for V and 2 bases for J; bases not matched to a gene: 11. This chain's CDR3 is CASHFSGKTYEQYF. Written as DNA, the CDR3 is TGTGCCTCCCATTTTAGCGGGAAAACCTACGAGCAGTACTTC.

DNA of the CDR3: TGTGCCAGCAGCTCTGACAGGGGGGTTGGAAACACCATATATTTT. Its translation: CASSSDRGVGNTIYF. The chain employs TRBV7-6 and TRBJ1-3, with 9 bases matching TRBD1. The CDR3 consists of 15 residues. In germline, CDR1 is SGHVS, CDR2 FNYEAQ. With 4 bases clipped from V and 3 bases from J, the junction kept 4 bases outside the gene matches.

The chain recombines TRBV21-1 with TRBJ1-1; no DNA check was done on the table's D call, TRBD1. TRBV21-1 corresponds to a pseudogene. The CDR3 is 17 residues long. CDR3 residues: CASSKTPRTVRNTEAFF. The CDR3 DNA sequence: TGTGCCAGCAGCAAAACCCCCCGGACAGTGAGGAACACTGAAGCTTTCTTT.

V and J are TRBV19 and TRBJ2-5; a possible D gene is TRBD1 (6 bases). Trimming removed 7 bases from V and 5 bases from J, with 11 bases in between. This CDR3 spans 12 amino acids. Germline CDR1 LNHDA, CDR2 SQIVND (reference sequence). The CDR3 DNA is TGTGCCAGTATGGGGGCCAGGGAGACCCAGTACTTC. Translation: CASMGARETQYF.

The chain uses TRBV13 and TRBJ2-7, with D perhaps matching TRBD2 (5 bases). Germline V gene lookup returns CDR1 PRHDT and CDR2 FYEKMQ (reference sequence). V was trimmed by 3 bases and J by 3 bases, leaving 15 bases between them. The CDR3 runs 15 residues. The CDR3 DNA sequence: TGTGCCAGCAGCTTTGAGGGAGTAGGCTACTACGAGCAGTACTTC. Amino acid sequence: CASSFEGVGYYEQYF.

The chain couples TRBV9 to TRBJ2-3, with TRBD2 identical over 9 bases. CDR1 is SGDLS and CDR2 is YYNGEE in the germline V gene. CDR3 size: 14 residues. After removal of 7 bases from V and 0 bases from J, the junction contained 3 bases not matched to a gene. The CDR3 is CASGRGGSTDTQYF. CDR3 sequence (DNA): TGTGCCAGCGGGCGGGGGGGTAGCACAGATACGCAGTATTTT.

The chain employs TRBV7-2 and TRBJ2-5, with 15 bases identical to TRBD2. CDR1 and CDR2 (germline): SGHTA, FQGNSA. V shed 5 bases and J 2 bases; nucleotides not matched to a gene: 3. The length of the CDR3 is 16 residues. The CDR3 region has the DNA TGTGCCAGCAGCGAAGGACTAGCGGGAGGGCAAGAGACCCAGTACTTC. Its protein product is CASSEGLAGGQETQYF.

This rearrangement joins TRBV7-3 to TRBJ2-1, with TRBD2 identical over 8 bases. The V gene's germline CDR1 is SGHTA and CDR2 FQGTGA. This CDR3 comprises 15 residues. The V gene end was trimmed by 2 bases and the J gene end by 7 bases; junction bases not matched to a gene: 7. The CDR3 spells CASSLRAGVLNEQFF. The CDR3 DNA follows: TGTGCCAGCAGCTTACGAGCGGGAGTGTTGAATGAGCAGTTCTTC.